This TCR beta chain came from a study of cytomegalovirus exposure and HLA in healthy donors. The PCR had 60 Vbeta and 13 Jbeta primers. Repertoires were generated with immunoSEQ multiplex PCR, while TCRdb's copy carries only in-frame clones and drops some. This table has about 84,000 clones, about nine tenths appearing once. The ends were cut back, 6 bases at V and 4 bases at J, with 19 bases in the middle. The CDR3 contains 16 residues. Germline V gene sequence: CDR1 LNHDA, CDR2 SQIVND (reference sequence). Sample: PBMCs. This sequence was found in a man younger than 30 in good health and CMV-seronegative. The J gene is TRBJ1-3, the V gene TRBV19; D is unclear. The CDR3 region is CASRTTFMNQGNTIYF. DNA of the CDR3: TGTGCCAGTAGGACAACCTTCATGAACCAAGGAAACACCATATATTTT.